The 6 T cell receptor beta chains given below trace back to one sample, sequenced in a study of T cells in Graves' hyperthyroidism and ophthalmopathy. Regions amplified from RNA transcripts were the TCR beta CDR3 regions. When the TCR CDR3 underwent first-round RT-PCR, the HTBI primer set was used. One entry per CDR3 protein, called by TCRdb with MiXCR from the multiplex PCR reads. Among hundreds of thousands of distinct CDR3 sequences listed, around 15% were seen once. The sample was blood. Receptor source: a man aged 18 to 29 with Graves' ophthalmopathy.

As regards this clonotype: With a much larger clone just one base away, this may be a read error. The rearrangement links TRBV30 to TRBJ2-1; 10 nucleotides agree with TRBD2. The CDR3 contains 13 residues. J lost 6 bases, V lost 8 bases, and 7 bases had no gene match. Germline CDR1 is GTSNPN and CDR2 is SVGIG (reference sequence). CDR3 sequence: CAHNSGRSNEQFF. In nucleotides, the CDR3 is TGTGCCCACAATAGCGGGAGGAGCAATGAGCAGTTCTTC. The full variable domain, completed using reference TRBV30 and TRBJ2-1, is SQTIHQWPATLVQPVGSPLSLECTVEGTSNPNLYWYRQAAGRGLQLLFYSVGIGQISSEVPQNLSASRPQDRQFILSSKKLLLSDSGFYLCAHNSGRSNEQFFGPGTRLTVL.

As to this clonotype: Lacking the conserved final phenylalanine or tryptophan, this CDR3 likely reflects a read error. The rearrangement uses TRBV30 and TRBJ2-5, with 12 bases identical to TRBD2. The CDR3 extends over 14 amino acids. After removal of 4 bases from V and 5 bases from J, the junction contained 5 bases not matched to a gene. Germline values: CDR1 GTSNPN, CDR2 SVGIG (reference sequence). The CDR3 loop reads CAWTSGGARETQYS. The CDR3 nucleotides read TGTGCCTGGACTAGCGGGGGGGCCCGTGAGACCCAGTACTCC.

A few counts support this clonotype. The gene calls are TRBV5-1 and TRBJ1-1, with TRBD1 identical over 7 bases. J was trimmed by 1 base and V by 3 bases; bases with no gene match: 6. Germline values: CDR1 SGHRS, CDR2 YFSETQ. This CDR3 is 15 amino acids long. This CDR3 reads CASSSQGGGNTEAFF. The CDR3 DNA reads as TGCGCCAGCAGCTCCCAAGGGGGCGGGAACACTGAAGCTTTCTTT.

This clonotype was seen ten or more times. The chain links TRBV5-8 to TRBJ2-7, with D possibly matching TRBD2 (5 bases). V lost 3 bases to trimming and J lost 5 bases, with 18 bases between them. Germline CDR1 SGHTS, CDR2 YDEGEE. The CDR3 is 15 residues long. CDR3 sequence reads: CASSSATPGVHEQYF. The CDR3 nucleotides read TGTGCCAGCAGCTCGGCGACCCCCGGGGTCCACGAGCAGTACTTC.

The chain has TRBV11-1 and TRBJ1-2, with D possibly matching TRBD1 (6 bases). Germline V gene sequence: CDR1 SGHAT, CDR2 FQDESV (reference sequence). Trimming pared 5 bases from V and 0 bases from J, leaving 19 bases between. The CDR3 has 17 amino acids. The CDR3 DNA is TGTGCCAGCAGCAAAGGACAGATACGCTCTCCTAACTATGGCTACACCTTC. Amino acid sequence: CASSKGQIRSPNYGYTF.

The rearrangement joins TRBV2 to TRBJ1-4; no firm D call. The germline CDR1 and CDR2 sequences are SNHLY and FYNNEI. The V and J ends lost 5 bases and 7 bases respectively, with 8 bases between them. CDR3 length equals 12 residues. CDR3 amino acids: CASSRTGEKLFF. CDR3 bases: TGTGCCAGCAGTCGGACCGGTGAAAAACTGTTTTTT.